What follows describes a single TCR beta chain. The CDR3 is 14 amino acids. CDR1 and CDR2 (germline): SGHAT, FQNNGV. V was clipped by 5 bases and J by 4 bases; unmatched bases: 5. The data were taken from a study of blood T cell repertoires in COVID-19. In the study overall: Acute and convalescent COVID-19 specimens originated in the United States, Italy and Spain. From T cells, B-cell-depleted T cells, or PBMCs came the material, which was cDNA or gDNA.

Per the study methods: By means of reference gene primer amplification, nucleated cell counts were estimated. Data came from immunoSEQ multiplex PCR; TCRdb stores just in-frame clones and leaves some out. That table furnishes V, J and clone size, whereas the DNA furnished D and trimming. The sample holds approximately 160,000 clones, around 74% seen once. The chain uses TRBV11-2 and TRBJ1-3; 7 bases fit TRBD1. This TCR was recovered from a woman at least 80 years old with acute or convalescent COVID-19. The sample comprised peripheral blood. CDR3 in DNA: TGTGCCAGCAGCCTCTCAGGGGGAGGAAACACCATATATTTT. Amino acid sequence: CASSLSGGGNTIYF.